This TCR beta chain stems from a study of T cells in Graves' hyperthyroidism and ophthalmopathy. From RNA transcripts, TCR beta CDR3 regions were amplified. A first-round RT-PCR of the TCR CDR3 used the HTBI primer set. A single record per CDR3 protein comes from TCRdb applying MiXCR to the multiplex PCR reads. Here the sample spans hundreds of thousands of distinct CDR3 sequences, 14% being singletons. The sample holds many counts of this clonotype. Ophthalmopathy cases met thresholds of Clinical Activity Score at least 3, NOSPECS grade at least 4 and duration under 3 months. Patients were excluded for uncontrolled infection, other autoimmune disease, pregnancy or lactation. Clinicians diagnosed patients from clinical symptoms, serum thyroxine and TRAb, thyroid ultrasound and orbital computed tomography. The ends lost 10 bases at V and 2 bases at J; junction bases unmatched: 14. The CDR3 contains 15 residues.

This receptor was obtained from a woman between 50 and 59 years old with Graves' ophthalmopathy. The specimen was blood. V is TRBV12-3 or TRBV12-4 and J is TRBJ2-7; TRBD1 aligns across 7 bases. Written as DNA, the CDR3 is TGTGCCACCAGCGTCGCACAGGGGCCGGCCTACGAGCAGTACTTC. Protein sequence: CATSVAQGPAYEQYF.